This T cell receptor (beta chain) was captured in a study of shared clonotypes between healthy human individuals. The repertoire was sequenced with immunoSEQ multiplex PCR; TCRdb's copy has only in-frame clones and lacks some. The sample lists 2.5 million or so clones, approximately 94% seen once, with roughly 0.15% in the top ten. The V gene's germline CDR1 is SQVTM and CDR2 ANQGSEA. The CDR3 is 13 residues long. The V gene end was trimmed by 6 bases and the J gene end by 3 bases; junction bases not matched to a gene: 5. The chain uses TRBV29-1 and TRBJ2-7; 10 nucleotides line up with TRBD1. The TCR comes from a man aged 18 to 35 in good health. Sequenced material: naive CD4+ T cells sorted from blood. The subset: CD45RA+ positively selected. This CDR3 is CSVGTGASYEQYF. CDR3 nucleotide sequence: TGCAGCGTAGGGACAGGGGCGAGCTACGAGCAGTACTTC.